This passage covers 9 T cell receptor beta chains from one sample sequenced in a study of T cells in Graves' hyperthyroidism and ophthalmopathy. Amplified TCR beta CDR3 regions derived from RNA transcripts. A first-round RT-PCR of the TCR CDR3 used the HTBI primer set. In TCRdb, the multiplex PCR reads were re-called with MiXCR into one record per CDR3 protein. The repertoire has under 350,000 distinct CDR3 sequences, roughly a fifth of them found once; the top ten carry over 40%. The sequenced sample consisted of blood. These receptors were obtained from a woman between 45 and 60 years old with Graves' hyperthyroidism.

This clonotype was seen at least ten times. V usage is TRBV30 and J usage is TRBJ1-6, with D possibly TRBD1 on 5 matching bases. V lost 5 bases and J lost 6, with 14 bases in between. Germline CDR1 GTSNPN, CDR2 SVGIG (reference sequence). This CDR3 region has 14 residues. CDR3: CAWGRGGSNSPLHF. CDR3 bases: TGTGCCTGGGGACGGGGGGGTAGTAATTCACCCCTCCACTTT.

Ten or more counts support this clonotype. V is TRBV5-1 and J is TRBJ1-1; D not resolved. The germline V gene has CDR1 SGHRS and CDR2 YFSETQ. The CDR3 contains 14 residues. Trimming removed 1 base from V and 2 bases from J, with 9 bases in between. The CDR3 nucleotides read TGCGCCAGCAGCTTGCAGGAGTTTAACACTGAAGCTTTCTTT. This encodes CASSLQEFNTEAFF.

In this sample, this clonotype turned up many times. This chain uses TRBV5-1 with TRBJ2-5; 9 bases align to TRBD1. The CDR3 is 15 amino acids. V gave up 4 bases and J gave up 7 bases; unmatched junction bases: 11. Germline CDR1 reads SGHRS; CDR2 reads YFSETQ. CDR3 amino acids: CASSPGYRGPGTQYF. As DNA, the CDR3 is TGCGCCAGCAGCCCCGGCTACAGGGGGCCGGGGACCCAGTACTTC.

The table lists this clonotype with many counts. The CDR3 nucleotides are TGTGCCAGTGGGGGACAGGGGGTCTATGGCTACACCTTC. Residues: CASGGQGVYGYTF. The rearrangement links TRBV28 to TRBJ1-2, with 11 bases identical to TRBD1. V trimming: 9 bases; J trimming: 4 bases; junction bases outside the gene matches: 4. There are 13 residues in the CDR3. CDR1 is MDHEN, CDR2 SYDVKM, per germline.

The table lists this clonotype with many counts. The chain joins TRBV6-1 to TRBJ2-7; 13 bases line up with TRBD2. The J segment lost 7 bases and the V segment lost 7 bases, leaving 13 bases of the junction unmatched. Per the germline V gene, CDR1 is MNHNS and CDR2 is SASEGT. The CDR3 runs to 16 residues. For the CDR3, the DNA is TGTGCCAGCAAGGCCACCAGGACTAGCGGGAGTTTAGAGCAGTACTTC. Its translation: CASKATRTSGSLEQYF.

The V and J genes are TRBV6-1 and TRBJ1-5; TRBD1 aligns across 8 bases. CDR1 MNHNS and CDR2 SASEGT come from the germline V gene. V trimming: 4 bases; J trimming: 7 bases; junction bases outside the gene matches: 9. This CDR3 contains 15 residues. The CDR3 spells CASSAPTGEPQPQHF. The CDR3 DNA is TGTGCCAGCAGTGCCCCGACAGGGGAACCCCAGCCCCAGCATTTT.

V gene TRBV4-1 combines with J gene TRBJ1-4, with D maybe TRBD1 (5 bases). Germline CDR1 MGHRA, CDR2 YSYEKL. The length of the CDR3 is 15 residues. Trimming removed 2 bases from V and 8 bases from J, with 15 bases in between. CDR3 coding DNA: TGCGCCAGCAGCCAACCGTTATCCCGGGGGGAAAAACTGTTTTTT. It encodes CASSQPLSRGEKLFF.

This clonotype was picked up many times. The chain uses TRBV7-9 and TRBJ2-2, with D tentatively TRBD2 (7 bases). This CDR3 comprises 18 residues. In germline, CDR1 is SEHNR, CDR2 FQNEAQ (reference sequence). V was shortened by 5 bases and J by 4 bases, with 23 bases between the two germline ends. The CDR3 sequence is CASSPDAGASVFTGELFF. The CDR3 bases are TGTGCCAGCAGCCCCGACGCGGGGGCTAGCGTCTTCACCGGGGAGCTGTTTTTT.

This clonotype was detected many times. This chain joins TRBV27 and TRBJ1-5; 7 bases align to TRBD1. V lost 6 bases to trimming and J lost 4 bases; unmatched junction nucleotides: 9. From germline, CDR1 is MNHEY and CDR2 SMNVEV (reference sequence). This CDR3 is built from 15 residues. The CDR3 reads CASRRGTESNQPQHF. The DNA for the CDR3 is TGTGCCAGCAGACGAGGGACAGAGTCAAATCAGCCCCAGCATTTT.